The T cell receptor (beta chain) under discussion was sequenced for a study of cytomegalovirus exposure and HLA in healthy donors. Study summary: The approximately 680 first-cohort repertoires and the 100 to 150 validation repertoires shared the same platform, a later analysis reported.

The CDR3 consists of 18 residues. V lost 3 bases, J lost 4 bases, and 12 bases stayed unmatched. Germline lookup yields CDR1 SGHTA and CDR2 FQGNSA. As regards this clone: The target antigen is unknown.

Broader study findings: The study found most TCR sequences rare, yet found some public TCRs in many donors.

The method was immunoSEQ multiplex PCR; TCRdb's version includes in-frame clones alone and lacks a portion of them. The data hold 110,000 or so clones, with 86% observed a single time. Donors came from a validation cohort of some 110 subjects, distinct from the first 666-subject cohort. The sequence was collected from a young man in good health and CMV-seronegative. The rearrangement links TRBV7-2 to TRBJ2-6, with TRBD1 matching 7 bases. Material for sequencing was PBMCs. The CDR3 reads CASSFRGPEQGGANVLTF. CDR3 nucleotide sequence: TGTGCCAGCAGCTTTAGGGGGCCCGAGCAGGGGGGGGCCAACGTCCTGACTTTC.